This TCR beta chain was captured in a study of T-cell memory formation after mild COVID-19. At the level of the study: TCR clusters were largely donor specific.

TCRdb processed the 5' RACE reads anew with MiXCR; each CDR3 protein has one entry. The sample lists more than 250,000 distinct CDR3 sequences; around 16% were seen once. This clonotype appeared a few times. Its target is unknown. The germline CDR1 and CDR2 sequences are MNHEY and SVGEGT. The ends lost 2 bases at V and 3 bases at J; junction bases unmatched: 4. This CDR3 has 15 residues. The study, taken as a whole, reports: Clones that contracted clustered mainly in CM and EM if CD4+ and in EMRA if CD8+.

The sample comprised PBMCs or a T cell subset sorted from them (not recorded which). V and J are TRBV6-2 or TRBV6-3 and TRBJ2-7; 10 bases align to TRBD2. The receptor's source is a man between 18 and 35 years old who had mild COVID-19 (a few samples of this study predate the infection). Cell type and time point are not known. The DNA of the CDR3 is TGTGCCAGCAGTTACCGGACTAGCGGACTCTACGAGCAGTACGTC. It codes for CASSYRTSGLYEQYV.